These T cell receptor beta chains were read from a single sample in a study of a mutant IDH1 vaccine in newly diagnosed glioma. The antigens for these receptors are not known. Some clones are missing from TCRdb's copy, which holds only in-frame ones; the method was immunoSEQ multiplex PCR. The table has about 94,000 clones, roughly nine tenths seen once. This specimen was PBMCs, taken from a glioma patient whose treatment included an IDH1 peptide vaccine. The origin of the receptors is a woman aged 50 to 60 with glioma. Both conserved end residues are part of each CDR3. The D gene is left open where the match is weak. Some rows mark clone size as missing; the rest say once, few, many or name a class of expanded clone.

V: TRBV30; D: NA; J: TRBJ2-5; length: 12; size: NA; DNA: TGTGCCTCCCGGGGAAGCGGTGAGACCCAGTACTTC; CDR3: CASRGSGETQYF
V: TRBV7-8; D: NA; J: TRBJ1-5; length: 14; size: few; DNA: TGTGCCAGCAGCTTAGGGGGCTACAATCAGCCCCAGCATTTT; CDR3: CASSLGGYNQPQHF
V: TRBV10-1; D: NA; J: TRBJ1-1; length: 14; size: NA; DNA: TGCGCCAGCAGCGCCGGACGGCCAGACACTGAAGCTTTCTTT; CDR3: CASSAGRPDTEAFF
V: TRBV10-3; D: TRBD1; J: TRBJ1-3; length: 19; size: NA; DNA: TGTGCCATCAGGCCGGGACAGGGTCGAGTCACGGCCTCTGGAAACACCATATATTTT; CDR3: CAIRPGQGRVTASGNTIYF
V: TRBV6-1; D: TRBD1; J: TRBJ2-5; length: 14; size: NA; DNA: TGTGCCAGCAGAATAGGACAGGGCAAAGAGACCCAGTACTTC; CDR3: CASRIGQGKETQYF
V: TRBV19; D: NA; J: TRBJ2-3; length: 19; size: NA; DNA: TGTGCCAGTAGTAAGGGGGGCCCCCTTGGCAGGGAGCGTGGAGATACGCAGTATTTT; CDR3: CASSKGGPLGRERGDTQYF
V: TRBV19; D: TRBD1; J: TRBJ1-1; length: 13; size: NA; DNA: TGTGCCAGTAGCTGGGATCAGGGGGCTGAAGCTTTCTTT; CDR3: CASSWDQGAEAFF
V: TRBV28; D: TRBD1; J: TRBJ1-2; length: 14; size: NA; DNA: TGTGCCAGCAGCCTTCGGGGACAGGAGTATGGCTACACCTTC; CDR3: CASSLRGQEYGYTF
V: TRBV6-6; D: TRBD1; J: TRBJ1-5; length: 15; size: NA; DNA: TGTGCCAGCAGTTACTCGAACAGGGGGAAACAGCCCCAGCATTTT; CDR3: CASSYSNRGKQPQHF
V: TRBV29-1; D: NA; J: TRBJ2-1; length: 11; size: NA; DNA: TGCAGCGTTAGACCCAACAGTGAGCAGTTCTTC; CDR3: CSVRPNSEQFF
V: TRBV7-9; D: NA; J: TRBJ2-1; length: 14; size: NA; DNA: TGTGCCAGCAGCCCTGAAGGCCCCTACAATGAGCAGTTCTTC; CDR3: CASSPEGPYNEQFF
V: TRBV28; D: NA; J: TRBJ2-7; length: 14; size: NA; DNA: TGTGCCAGCAGTTTATCCGGAGGGGGCTACGAGCAGTACTTC; CDR3: CASSLSGGGYEQYF
V: TRBV28; D: NA; J: TRBJ2-5; length: 14; size: NA; DNA: TGTGCCAGCAGTTTTATGGGGGCTGGGGAGACCCAGTACTTC; CDR3: CASSFMGAGETQYF
V: TRBV28; D: TRBD2; J: TRBJ2-1; length: 17; size: few; DNA: TGTGCCAGCAGTCCTCCTCTTAGCGGGAGCTCCTACAATGAGCAGTTCTTC; CDR3: CASSPPLSGSSYNEQFF
V: TRBV6-5; D: NA; J: TRBJ1-2; length: 14; size: NA; DNA: TGTGCCAGCAGTCATCTCACTGCAACTGATGGCTACACCTTC; CDR3: CASSHLTATDGYTF
V: TRBV4-2; D: NA; J: TRBJ2-6; length: 15; size: NA; DNA: TGTGCCAGCAGCCAAGAGGCAGCCGGGGCCAACGTCCTGACTTTC; CDR3: CASSQEAAGANVLTF
V: TRBV7-7; D: TRBD2; J: TRBJ2-3; length: 17; size: NA; DNA: TGTGCTAGCAGCCCCCGGACTAGCGGGAGGGGCACAGATACGCAGTATTTT; CDR3: CASSPRTSGRGTDTQYF
V: TRBV28; D: TRBD1; J: TRBJ1-4; length: 14; size: NA; DNA: TGTGCCAGCGCTTCCGGGACAGGGTATGAAAAACTGTTTTTT; CDR3: CASASGTGYEKLFF
V: TRBV11-2; D: TRBD2; J: TRBJ2-7; length: 17; size: NA; DNA: TGTGCCAGCAGCTTAGATAGCTTGGGCGGGGGGTGGTACGAGCAGTACTTC; CDR3: CASSLDSLGGGWYEQYF
V: TRBV30; D: NA; J: TRBJ2-7; length: 14; size: NA; DNA: TGTGCCTGGAGTGTAATCGCAGGGGTGCCCGAGCAGTACTTC; CDR3: CAWSVIAGVPEQYF
V: TRBV9; D: TRBD1; J: TRBJ1-6; length: 15; size: NA; DNA: TGTGCCAGCAGCACCCTCGGGACAGGTAGATCACCCCTCCACTTT; CDR3: CASSTLGTGRSPLHF
V: TRBV7-3; D: NA; J: TRBJ2-3; length: 16; size: NA; DNA: TGTGCCAGCAGCTCCTACCCGGGGCGGAGGACAGATACGCAGTATTTT; CDR3: CASSSYPGRRTDTQYF
V: TRBV9; D: NA; J: TRBJ2-3; length: 16; size: NA; DNA: TGTGCCAGCAGCGTAGATGGGGGCGGTTACACAGATACGCAGTATTTT; CDR3: CASSVDGGGYTDTQYF
V: TRBV11-1; D: NA; J: TRBJ1-5; length: 13; size: NA; DNA: TGTGCCAGCAGCCTGTACGGAAATCAGCCCCAGCATTTT; CDR3: CASSLYGNQPQHF
V: TRBV10-2; D: TRBD1; J: TRBJ2-2; length: 15; size: few; DNA: TGCGCCAGCAGGTGGGGGACAGGGAGCACCGGGGAGCTGTTTTTT; CDR3: CASRWGTGSTGELFF
V: TRBV5-1; D: TRBD1; J: TRBJ1-2; length: 13; size: NA; DNA: TGCGCCAGCAGCTCGGGACAGAACTATGGCTACACCTTC; CDR3: CASSSGQNYGYTF
V: TRBV5-1; D: TRBD2; J: TRBJ2-3; length: 15; size: NA; DNA: TGCGCCAGCAGCCTTCAGCGGGGGACCACAGATACGCAGTATTTT; CDR3: CASSLQRGTTDTQYF
V: TRBV19; D: TRBD1; J: TRBJ2-7; length: 16; size: NA; DNA: TGTGCCAGTAGTACGGACCGAGGACAGGGGATCAACGAGCAGTACTTC; CDR3: CASSTDRGQGINEQYF
V: TRBV18; D: NA; J: TRBJ2-5; length: 14; size: NA; DNA: TGTGCCAGCTCACCGTTAAACAGCCAAGAGACCCAGTACTTC; CDR3: CASSPLNSQETQYF
V: TRBV7-9; D: NA; J: TRBJ2-3; length: 13; size: NA; DNA: TGTGCCAGCAGCCCCGGGGGCCCGTATACGCAGTATTTT; CDR3: CASSPGGPYTQYF
V: TRBV19; D: TRBD1; J: TRBJ1-4; length: 13; size: NA; DNA: TGTGCCAGTAGTGGACAGGGAGGTGAAAAACTGTTTTTT; CDR3: CASSGQGGEKLFF
V: TRBV18; D: NA; J: TRBJ2-6; length: 15; size: NA; DNA: TGTGCCAGCTCACCAAGGCGGGCCGGGGCCAACGTCCTGACTTTC; CDR3: CASSPRRAGANVLTF
V: TRBV27; D: TRBD1; J: TRBJ1-5; length: 16; size: NA; DNA: TGTGCCAGCAGTTCTAGGAGGGGGCCGCCCAATCAGCCCCAGCATTTT; CDR3: CASSSRRGPPNQPQHF
V: TRBV28; D: TRBD2; J: TRBJ2-1; length: 20; size: NA; DNA: TGTGCCAGCAGTTCCTTGGCTGCGGGGGTGTGGGTTTCCCCTAACAATGAGCAGTTCTTC; CDR3: CASSSLAAGVWVSPNNEQFF
V: TRBV19; D: TRBD1; J: TRBJ1-3; length: 14; size: once; DNA: TGTGCCAGTGGCCCGGGACAGAGAGGAAACACCATATATTTT; CDR3: CASGPGQRGNTIYF
V: TRBV14; D: TRBD1; J: TRBJ1-1; length: 16; size: NA; DNA: TGTGCCAGCAGCCAAGAACAAGGGACAGGAGGCACTGAAGCTTTCTTT; CDR3: CASSQEQGTGGTEAFF
V: TRBV6-1; D: NA; J: TRBJ1-4; length: 14; size: once; DNA: TGTGCCAGCAGTCCCGGGACCCCCGAGGGAAAACTGTTTTTT; CDR3: CASSPGTPEGKLFF
V: TRBV5-1; D: NA; J: TRBJ2-7; length: 15; size: NA; DNA: TGCGCCAGCAGCTTCATTTTATCAGGGTCCTACGAGCAGTACTTC; CDR3: CASSFILSGSYEQYF
V: TRBV7-6; D: TRBD2; J: TRBJ2-1; length: 15; size: few; DNA: TGTGCCAGCAGCCATACTAGCGGGAGTAGCAATGAGCAGTTCTTC; CDR3: CASSHTSGSSNEQFF
V: TRBV6-5; D: TRBD1; J: TRBJ1-6; length: 14; size: NA; DNA: TGTGCCAGCAAACCGGGACAGTATAATTCACCCCTCCACTTT; CDR3: CASKPGQYNSPLHF
V: TRBV6-6; D: NA; J: TRBJ2-2; length: 16; size: NA; DNA: TGTGCCAGCAGTTACCAACGGCGGACGAACACCGGGGAGCTGTTTTTT; CDR3: CASSYQRRTNTGELFF
V: TRBV7-2; D: NA; J: TRBJ2-5; length: 13; size: NA; DNA: TGTGCCAGCAGCTTTGGTACGGGGGAGACCCAGTACTTC; CDR3: CASSFGTGETQYF
V: TRBV2; D: NA; J: TRBJ2-5; length: 16; size: NA; DNA: TGTGCCAGCAGTCAACTTGGGGGCCGGGTGGAGGAGACCCAGTACTTC; CDR3: CASSQLGGRVEETQYF
V: TRBV5-4; D: NA; J: TRBJ1-2; length: 16; size: NA; DNA: TGTGCCAGCAGCTTGCGTCGCCACTCGACGAGGGATGGCTACACCTTC; CDR3: CASSLRRHSTRDGYTF
V: TRBV18; D: NA; J: TRBJ1-1; length: 15; size: NA; DNA: TGTGCCAGCTCACGGGTTGAGCTGATGGGCGCTGAAGCTTTCTTT; CDR3: CASSRVELMGAEAFF
V: TRBV27; D: TRBD1; J: TRBJ2-1; length: 14; size: NA; DNA: TGTGCCAGCAGTTTCCGGGACAGGGGCAATGAGCAGTTCTTC; CDR3: CASSFRDRGNEQFF
V: TRBV6-6; D: NA; J: TRBJ2-7; length: 11; size: NA; DNA: TGTGCCAGCAGGAATTCCTACGAGCAGTACTTC; CDR3: CASRNSYEQYF
V: TRBV15; D: TRBD2; J: TRBJ2-4; length: 17; size: NA; DNA: TGTGCCACCAGCAGAGATCGGGGGAGGGGTACCAAAAACATTCAGTACTTC; CDR3: CATSRDRGRGTKNIQYF